This TCR beta chain was identified in a study of blood T cells in healthy people across ages. Study-wide results and caveats: A roughly linear age-dependent decrease characterized TCR beta diversity per million T cells.

It was around 10 milliliters of peripheral blood that were drawn from each donor. The study isolated at least 6.5 million PBMCs from each sample. V lost 6 bases and J 4 bases, leaving 15 bases between the germline ends. This CDR3 has 15 amino acids. Germline lookup yields CDR1 MNHEY and CDR2 SVGEGT. In regard to this clonotype: Its target is not known.

It was with a sample-barcoded 5' primer and a J-beta primer mix that a second PCR of roughly 7 to 12 cycles was run. Each of the samples gave a minimum of 2.5 million paired-end reads that contained CDR3. A single record per CDR3 protein comes from TCRdb applying MiXCR to the 5' RACE reads. The sample lists about a million distinct CDR3 sequences, 45% to 50% seen once, with about an eighth in the top ten. J is TRBJ2-2 and V is TRBV6-2 or TRBV6-3, with D possibly TRBD1 on 6 matching bases. Sequences were obtained from blood. The receptor was isolated from a man aged 25 to 40 in good health. CDR3 bases: TGTGCCAGCAGACAGGGCATCGGAGGCACCGGGGAGCTGTTTTTT. Translating gives CASRQGIGGTGELFF.